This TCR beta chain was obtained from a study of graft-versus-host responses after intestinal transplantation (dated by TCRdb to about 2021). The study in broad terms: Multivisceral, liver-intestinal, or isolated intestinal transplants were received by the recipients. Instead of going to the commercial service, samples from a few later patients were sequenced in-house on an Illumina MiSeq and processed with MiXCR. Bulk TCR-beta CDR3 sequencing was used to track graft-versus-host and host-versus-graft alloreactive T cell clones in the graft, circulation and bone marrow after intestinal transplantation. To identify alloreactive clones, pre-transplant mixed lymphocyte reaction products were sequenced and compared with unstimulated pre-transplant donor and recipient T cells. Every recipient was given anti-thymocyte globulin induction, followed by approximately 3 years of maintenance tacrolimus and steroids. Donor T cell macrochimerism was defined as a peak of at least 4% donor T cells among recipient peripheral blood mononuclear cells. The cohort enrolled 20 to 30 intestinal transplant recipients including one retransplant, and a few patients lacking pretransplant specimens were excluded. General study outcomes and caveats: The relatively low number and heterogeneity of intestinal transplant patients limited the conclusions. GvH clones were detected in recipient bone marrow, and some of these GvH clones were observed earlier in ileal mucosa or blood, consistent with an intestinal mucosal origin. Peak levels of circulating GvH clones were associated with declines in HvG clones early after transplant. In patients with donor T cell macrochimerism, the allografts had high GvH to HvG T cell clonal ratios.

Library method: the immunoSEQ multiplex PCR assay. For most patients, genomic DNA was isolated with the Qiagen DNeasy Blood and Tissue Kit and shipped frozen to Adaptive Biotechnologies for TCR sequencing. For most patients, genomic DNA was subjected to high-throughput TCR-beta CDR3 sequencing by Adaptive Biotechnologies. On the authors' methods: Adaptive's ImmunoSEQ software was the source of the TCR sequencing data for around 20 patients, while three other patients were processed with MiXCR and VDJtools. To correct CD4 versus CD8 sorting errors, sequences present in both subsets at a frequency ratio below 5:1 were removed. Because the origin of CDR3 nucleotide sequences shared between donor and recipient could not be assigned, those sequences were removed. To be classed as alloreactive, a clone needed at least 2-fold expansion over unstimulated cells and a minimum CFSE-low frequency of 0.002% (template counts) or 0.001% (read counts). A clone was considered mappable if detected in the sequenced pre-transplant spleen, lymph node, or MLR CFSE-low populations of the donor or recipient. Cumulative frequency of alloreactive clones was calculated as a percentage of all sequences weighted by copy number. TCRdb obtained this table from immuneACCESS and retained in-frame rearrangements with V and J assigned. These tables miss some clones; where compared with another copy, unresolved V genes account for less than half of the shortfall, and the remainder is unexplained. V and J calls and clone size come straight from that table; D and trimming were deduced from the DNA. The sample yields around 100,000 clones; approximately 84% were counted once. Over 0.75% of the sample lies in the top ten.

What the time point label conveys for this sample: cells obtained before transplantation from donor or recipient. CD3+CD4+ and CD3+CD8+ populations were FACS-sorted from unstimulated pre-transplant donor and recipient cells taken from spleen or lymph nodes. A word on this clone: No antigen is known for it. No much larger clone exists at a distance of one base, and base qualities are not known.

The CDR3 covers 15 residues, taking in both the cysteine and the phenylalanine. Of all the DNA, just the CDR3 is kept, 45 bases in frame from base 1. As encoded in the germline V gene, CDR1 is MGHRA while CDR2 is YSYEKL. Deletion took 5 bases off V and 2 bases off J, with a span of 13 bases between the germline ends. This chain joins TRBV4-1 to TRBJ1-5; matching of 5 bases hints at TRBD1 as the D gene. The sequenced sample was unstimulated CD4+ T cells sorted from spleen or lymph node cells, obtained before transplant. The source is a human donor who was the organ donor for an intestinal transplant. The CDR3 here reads CASSSRDLGNQPQHF. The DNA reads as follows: TGCGCCAGCAGCTCCAGGGATCTAGGCAATCAGCCCCAGCATTTT.